This is a list of T cell receptor beta chains from one sample in a study of cytomegalovirus exposure and HLA in healthy donors. Here immunoSEQ multiplex PCR was the method, and the copy in TCRdb shows in-frame clones only, minus some. The sample lists over 200,000 clones; about 80% were seen once. Sequencing input: PBMCs. The receptors were sampled from a middle-aged woman in good health and CMV-seronegative. CDR3s include the opening cysteine and the closing phenylalanine or tryptophan. D genes are given only for firm matches. Clone size is stated in some rows and not others, as once, few, many or a class when expanded.

TRBV5-1	TRBD2	.	TRBJ2-2	CASSTGLANTGELFF	TGCGCCAGCAGCACCGGACTAGCTAACACCGGGGAGCTGTTTTTT
TRBV4-1	.	.	TRBJ1-4	CASSQERWTNEKLFF	TGCGCCAGCAGCCAAGAGAGATGGACTAATGAAAAACTGTTTTTT
TRBV4-1	TRBD1	.	TRBJ2-2	CASSLGQGTGELFF	TGCGCCAGCAGCCTAGGACAGGGCACCGGGGAGCTGTTTTTT
TRBV6-1	.	.	TRBJ1-3	CASQGSSGNTIYF	TGTGCCAGCCAAGGGAGCTCTGGAAACACCATATATTTT
TRBV9	.	once	TRBJ2-7	CASSVGYERPGSYTYEQYF	TGTGCCAGCAGCGTAGGATACGAACGCCCGGGATCCTATACCTACGAGCAGTACTTC
TRBV5-1	.	.	TRBJ2-2	CASMPSGNTGELFF	TGCGCCAGCATGCCCTCCGGGAACACCGGGGAGCTGTTTTTT
TRBV27	.	.	TRBJ1-2	CASSPASGNYGYTF	TGTGCCAGCAGTCCGGCTTCCGGGAACTATGGCTACACCTTC
TRBV5-1	TRBD1	.	TRBJ2-5	CASSRAGTGTETQYF	TGCGCCAGCAGCAGAGCCGGGACAGGGACAGAGACCCAGTACTTC
TRBV29-1	TRBD1	.	TRBJ2-7	CSVEGTGPYEQYF	TGCAGCGTTGAAGGGACAGGACCCTACGAGCAGTACTTC
TRBV19	.	.	TRBJ1-5	CASNLGQSNQPQHF	TGTGCCAGTAATCTCGGACAGAGCAATCAGCCCCAGCATTTT
TRBV9	TRBD2	.	TRBJ2-5	CASSVAAGGPQETQYF	TGTGCCAGCAGCGTAGCGGCGGGGGGGCCCCAAGAGACCCAGTACTTC
TRBV7-3	.	.	TRBJ1-2	CASSSGRGGYTF	TGTGCCAGCAGCTCTGGCCGAGGGGGCTACACCTTC
TRBV29-1	TRBD1	.	TRBJ1-1	CSVSGQANTEAFF	TGCAGCGTCTCAGGACAGGCGAACACTGAAGCTTTCTTT
TRBV18	TRBD1	once	TRBJ2-4	CASSPTPTGGSKNIQYF	TGTGCCAGCTCCCCTACCCCGACAGGGGGCTCCAAAAACATTCAGTACTTC
TRBV6-1	.	.	TRBJ2-7	CASSVWAVSGLSNEQYF	TGTGCCAGCAGTGTTTGGGCGGTAAGCGGACTTTCGAACGAGCAGTACTTC
TRBV30	.	.	TRBJ1-2	CAFQTYSFDYGYTF	TGTGCCTTCCAGACCTACAGTTTTGACTATGGCTACACCTTC
TRBV19	.	.	TRBJ1-2	CASSMGRSEGYTF	TGTGCCAGTAGTATGGGCCGGTCAGAGGGCTACACCTTC
TRBV7-9	.	.	TRBJ1-4	CASSGQLNEKLFF	TGTGCCAGCAGCGGACAGCTTAATGAAAAACTGTTTTTT
TRBV9	TRBD2	.	TRBJ2-5	CASSVGASGGQETQYF	TGTGCCAGCAGCGTAGGGGCTAGCGGGGGCCAAGAGACCCAGTACTTC
TRBV14	TRBD2	.	TRBJ2-7	CASSLRTSGGVVVYEQYF	TGTGCCAGCAGCCTTCGGACTAGCGGGGGGGTAGTGGTCTACGAGCAGTACTTC
TRBV7-9	.	.	TRBJ2-4	CASSLEHVAKNIQYF	TGTGCCAGCAGCTTAGAGCACGTAGCCAAAAACATTCAGTACTTC
TRBV4-3	.	few	TRBJ1-1	CASSQDPVNTEAFF	TGCGCCAGCAGCCAAGATCCTGTTAACACTGAAGCTTTCTTT
TRBV5-1	TRBD1	.	TRBJ1-4	CASSLGQGVTNEKLFF	TGCGCCAGCAGCTTGGGACAGGGGGTAACCAATGAAAAACTGTTTTTT
TRBV19	.	.	TRBJ1-1	CASSNAGVMTEAFF	TGTGCCAGTAGTAACGCAGGGGTGATGACTGAAGCTTTCTTT
TRBV27	TRBD2	.	TRBJ2-3	CASNPRLAQDTQYF	TGTGCCAGCAATCCCCGACTAGCTCAAGATACGCAGTATTTT
TRBV9	TRBD1	once	TRBJ1-2	CASSPSRGGDRVGGYTF	TGTGCCAGCAGCCCCTCAAGGGGGGGGGACAGGGTGGGCGGCTACACCTTC
TRBV18	.	.	TRBJ1-2	CASSPGLGESDNYGYTF	TGTGCCAGCTCACCAGGCCTAGGCGAGAGCGATAACTATGGCTACACCTTC
TRBV29-1	.	once	TRBJ2-2	CSVEENTGELFF	TGCAGCGTCGAGGAGAACACCGGGGAGCTGTTTTTT
TRBV15	.	.	TRBJ2-1	CATSIRQIDNEQFF	TGTGCCACCAGCATTAGACAAATTGACAATGAGCAGTTCTTC
TRBV6-5	TRBD1	.	TRBJ1-2	CASSRGFYGYTF	TGTGCCAGCAGCAGGGGGTTCTATGGCTACACCTTC
TRBV6-5	TRBD2	once	TRBJ2-7	CASSPGTSGGYEQYF	TGTGCCAGCAGTCCCGGGACTAGCGGGGGGTACGAGCAGTACTTC
TRBV6-5	.	.	TRBJ1-1	CASSYGGEDTEAFF	TGTGCCAGCAGTTACGGGGGGGAGGACACTGAAGCTTTCTTT
TRBV2	TRBD1	.	TRBJ1-2	CASSAPTGPYGYTF	TGTGCCAGCAGTGCCCCGACAGGGCCTTATGGCTACACCTTC
TRBV10-1	.	.	TRBJ1-5	CASTTGSNQPQHF	TGCGCCAGCACGACTGGTAGCAATCAGCCCCAGCATTTT
TRBV28	TRBD1	once	TRBJ1-4	CASSFRGARYEKLFF	TGTGCCAGCAGTTTCAGGGGGGCTAGGTATGAAAAACTGTTTTTT
TRBV6-1	TRBD1	.	TRBJ1-1	CASSATDRDGVYTEAFF	TGTGCCAGCAGTGCTACGGACAGGGATGGGGTGTACACTGAAGCTTTCTTT
TRBV7-3	TRBD1	.	TRBJ2-7	CASSLIPGQGMNEQYF	TGTGCCAGCAGCTTAATACCGGGACAGGGGATGAACGAGCAGTACTTC
TRBV9	TRBD2	.	TRBJ2-1	CASSVDPPGGPLSSYNEQFF	TGTGCCAGCAGCGTAGACCCCCCGGGGGGGCCTTTATCTTCCTACAATGAGCAGTTCTTC
TRBV6-1	.	.	TRBJ2-1	CASSPQRNEQFF	TGTGCCAGCAGTCCACAGCGGAATGAGCAGTTCTTC
TRBV16	.	.	TRBJ1-2	CASSQGDRLWGDGYTF	TGTGCCAGCAGCCAAGGCGACAGACTTTGGGGGGATGGCTACACCTTC
TRBV7-2	.	.	TRBJ1-4	CASSSKSRSLNEKLFF	TGTGCCAGCAGCTCAAAAAGCCGCTCTCTTAATGAAAAACTGTTTTTT
TRBV6-5	.	.	TRBJ1-6	CASSYSRPQHSPLHF	TGTGCCAGCAGTTACTCGAGGCCGCAACATTCACCCCTCCACTTT
TRBV20-1	.	.	TRBJ1-4	CSASKNEKLFF	TGCAGTGCTAGTAAAAATGAAAAACTGTTTTTT
TRBV6-5	TRBD1	few	TRBJ1-4	CASSYSNPAGGTKLFF	TGTGCCAGCAGTTACTCGAATCCGGCAGGGGGCACTAAACTGTTTTTT
TRBV6-5	TRBD2	.	TRBJ2-1	CASSYFTSGARNEQFF	TGTGCCAGCAGTTACTTCACTAGCGGGGCTCGGAATGAGCAGTTCTTC
TRBV27	TRBD1	.	TRBJ2-1	CASSIGQGPHNEQFF	TGTGCCAGCAGTATTGGACAGGGCCCCCACAATGAGCAGTTCTTC
TRBV29-1	.	.	TRBJ1-2	CSVRDPELNYGYTF	TGCAGCGTTCGAGATCCGGAGTTAAACTATGGCTACACCTTC
TRBV9	TRBD1	.	TRBJ1-5	CASSPTGTNQPQHF	TGTGCCAGCAGCCCGACAGGGACAAATCAGCCCCAGCATTTT
TRBV27	TRBD1	few	TRBJ1-4	CASKGQREKLFF	TGTGCCAGCAAGGGACAGAGAGAAAAACTGTTTTTT
TRBV21-1	.	.	TRBJ1-3	CASSKAAGPHGNTIYF	TGTGCCAGCAGCAAAGCAGCGGGGCCTCATGGAAACACCATATATTTT
TRBV28	.	.	TRBJ2-1	CASSLWGDEQFF	TGTGCCAGCAGTTTGTGGGGAGATGAGCAGTTCTTC
TRBV6-6	TRBD2	.	TRBJ2-1	CASSYAGLAYNEQFF	TGTGCCAGCAGTTACGCGGGACTAGCGTACAATGAGCAGTTCTTC